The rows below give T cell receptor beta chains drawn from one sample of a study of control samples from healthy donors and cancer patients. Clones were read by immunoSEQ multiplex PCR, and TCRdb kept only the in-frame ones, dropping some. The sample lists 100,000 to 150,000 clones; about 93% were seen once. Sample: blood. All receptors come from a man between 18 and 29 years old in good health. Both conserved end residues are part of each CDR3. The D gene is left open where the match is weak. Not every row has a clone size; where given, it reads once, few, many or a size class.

TGTGCCAGCAGCTTACGAGGGACCGGGGAGCTGTTTTTT | CASSLRGTGELFF | TRBJ2-2 | - | TRBV7-7 | -
TGCGCCAGCAGCTTGGATCGGGGGTACAGTGAAAAACTGTTTTTT | CASSLDRGYSEKLFF | TRBJ1-4 | - | TRBV5-1 | -
TGTGCCACCAGCAGAGCGGGGAGGGCTTACAATGAGCAGTTCTTC | CATSRAGRAYNEQFF | TRBJ2-1 | - | TRBV15 | TRBD2
TGCGCCAGCAGTGTGGAGCCATCTATAGATACGCAGTATTTT | CASSVEPSIDTQYF | TRBJ2-3 | few | TRBV10-1 | -
TGTGCCAGCAGCAGAAGCAGGGGCCCTTCCTACGAGCAGTACTTC | CASSRSRGPSYEQYF | TRBJ2-7 | - | TRBV9 | -
TGTGCCAGCAGCCCAGGGTTTCGCAATCAGCCCCAGCATTTT | CASSPGFRNQPQHF | TRBJ1-5 | - | TRBV27 | -
TGCGCCAGCGGAGGACTAGCGGGATATGATGAGCAGTTCTTC | CASGGLAGYDEQFF | TRBJ2-1 | - | TRBV10-2 | TRBD2
TGCGCCAGCAGCTTGGAAGTGATGAATTCACCCCTCCACTTT | CASSLEVMNSPLHF | TRBJ1-6 | - | TRBV5-1 | -
TGTGCCAGCGGGGGCGGCACGAACACCGGGGAGCTGTTTTTT | CASGGGTNTGELFF | TRBJ2-2 | once | TRBV9 | -
TGTGCCAGCAGTCTACAGGGAACCACAGATACGCAGTATTTT | CASSLQGTTDTQYF | TRBJ2-3 | - | TRBV6-5 | -
TGTGCCAGCAGCTTAGGACAAGAAGCTTTCTTT | CASSLGQEAFF | TRBJ1-1 | - | TRBV7-9 | -
TGTGCCAGCAGTTCCCGGTCTTATAATTCACCCCTCCACTTT | CASSSRSYNSPLHF | TRBJ1-6 | few | TRBV6-6 | -
TGTGCCAGCAGCTCCGTGAACCAAGAGACCCAGTACTTC | CASSSVNQETQYF | TRBJ2-5 | - | TRBV7-2 | -
TGTGCCTGGAGCCTTGGGACAGAGAATTCACCCCTCCACTTT | CAWSLGTENSPLHF | TRBJ1-6 | once | TRBV30 | TRBD1
TGTGCCAGCAGCAAGCCTACGAAGGCCAAAAGGAGTTCTGAAGCTTTCTTT | CASSKPTKAKRSSEAFF | TRBJ1-1 | - | TRBV21-1 | -
TGTGCCAGCAGTTACTCAGGACTAGCAGGCGGGGAGCTGTTTTTT | CASSYSGLAGGELFF | TRBJ2-2 | - | TRBV6-5 | TRBD2
TGTGTCAGCAAGAGCAATCAGCCCCAGCATTTT | CVSKSNQPQHF | TRBJ1-5 | - | TRBV6-5 | -
TGTGCCAGCAGTTTTACGGCGACCTACGAGCAGTACTTC | CASSFTATYEQYF | TRBJ2-7 | - | TRBV28 | -
TGCGCCAGCAGCCCCTCGGGGGGCTACAATGAGCAGTTCTTC | CASSPSGGYNEQFF | TRBJ2-1 | - | TRBV5-1 | TRBD2
TGTGCCAGCAGCTTAGAGCCCAGTTACAATGAGCAGTTCTTC | CASSLEPSYNEQFF | TRBJ2-1 | once | TRBV7-2 | -
TGTGCCAGCAGTTCCCGGACAGTCCTGAACACTGAAGCTTTCTTT | CASSSRTVLNTEAFF | TRBJ1-1 | once | TRBV28 | -
TGTGCCAGCAGCTTAGAGGGGAGGGTTAGCACAGATACGCAGTATTTT | CASSLEGRVSTDTQYF | TRBJ2-3 | - | TRBV11-2 | TRBD2
TGCGCCAGCAGCCAAGACCGGGCGGCGGGGAATGAGCAGTTCTTC | CASSQDRAAGNEQFF | TRBJ2-1 | - | TRBV4-3 | -
TGTGCCAGCAGTTTGGGCAGGAAGACCCAGTACTTC | CASSLGRKTQYF | TRBJ2-5 | - | TRBV28 | -
TGCGCCAGCTCCCCCGAGATTGGACAGCGTGAAAAACTGTTTTTT | CASSPEIGQREKLFF | TRBJ1-4 | - | TRBV5-1 | -
TGTGCCAGCAGCTTGGGCCAGGGGGTTACTGAAGCTTTCTTT | CASSLGQGVTEAFF | TRBJ1-1 | - | TRBV5-4 | TRBD1
TGCAGTGCTAGTGGGGTGCTAGCGGGGGCCTACGAGCAGTACTTC | CSASGVLAGAYEQYF | TRBJ2-7 | - | TRBV20-1 | TRBD2
TGTGCCAGTAGCTCCTCTGACAGGACCTATCAGCCCCAGCATTTT | CASSSSDRTYQPQHF | TRBJ1-5 | - | TRBV19 | -
TGTGCCAGCAGTTTATTCGTGGGGGATTGGGAGACGAACACTGAAGCTTTCTTT | CASSLFVGDWETNTEAFF | TRBJ1-1 | - | TRBV28 | -
TGTGCCATTTCGGGATGGGGTGAAAAACTGTTTTTT | CAISGWGEKLFF | TRBJ1-4 | - | TRBV10-3 | -
TGTGCCAGCAGTTTAGAGGTGGGGAACGAGCAGTACTTC | CASSLEVGNEQYF | TRBJ2-7 | - | TRBV12-3/TRBV12-4 | -
TGTGCCAGCAGCGGCCGGACAGTCTACGAGCAGTACTTC | CASSGRTVYEQYF | TRBJ2-7 | - | TRBV2 | -
TGTGCCAGCAGCTTTGCCTGGGTGGGGCCCCGAGGCTACACCTTC | CASSFAWVGPRGYTF | TRBJ1-2 | - | TRBV5-4 | -
TGTGCCAGCAGTTTACCGGGGTTGACCCTCCACTTT | CASSLPGLTLHF | TRBJ1-6 | few | TRBV27 | -
TGTGCCTGGAGTGTGGGGCAAGAGACCCAGTACTTC | CAWSVGQETQYF | TRBJ2-5 | - | TRBV30 | -
TGTGCCAGCACTGGGTTCTATAGCAATCAGCCCCAGCATTTT | CASTGFYSNQPQHF | TRBJ1-5 | - | TRBV2 | -
TGTGCCAGTAGTATAAGGCTAGCGGGAGGGATAAGCTCCTACAATGAGCAGTTCTTC | CASSIRLAGGISSYNEQFF | TRBJ2-1 | - | TRBV19 | TRBD2
TGTGCCAGCAGAGGTATTGGACCGGGGAACACTGAAGCTTTCTTT | CASRGIGPGNTEAFF | TRBJ1-1 | - | TRBV28 | -
TGTGCCAGCAGCTTAAAAGGTTTACAGGCAGGGGAAGCTTTCTTT | CASSLKGLQAGEAFF | TRBJ1-1 | - | TRBV13 | -
TGTGCCAGCAGACTCCAGACAGGGGAGGGTTCACCCCTCCACTTT | CASRLQTGEGSPLHF | TRBJ1-6 | - | TRBV6-5 | TRBD1
TGTGCCAGTAGTCGGGCCCTTCAGACATGCATACAAGAGACCCAGTACTTC | CASSRALQTCIQETQYF | TRBJ2-5 | - | TRBV19 | -
TGCGCCAGCAGCTTGACTCTAGCGGGGGTCAACAATGAGCAGTTCTTC | CASSLTLAGVNNEQFF | TRBJ2-1 | few | TRBV5-1 | TRBD2